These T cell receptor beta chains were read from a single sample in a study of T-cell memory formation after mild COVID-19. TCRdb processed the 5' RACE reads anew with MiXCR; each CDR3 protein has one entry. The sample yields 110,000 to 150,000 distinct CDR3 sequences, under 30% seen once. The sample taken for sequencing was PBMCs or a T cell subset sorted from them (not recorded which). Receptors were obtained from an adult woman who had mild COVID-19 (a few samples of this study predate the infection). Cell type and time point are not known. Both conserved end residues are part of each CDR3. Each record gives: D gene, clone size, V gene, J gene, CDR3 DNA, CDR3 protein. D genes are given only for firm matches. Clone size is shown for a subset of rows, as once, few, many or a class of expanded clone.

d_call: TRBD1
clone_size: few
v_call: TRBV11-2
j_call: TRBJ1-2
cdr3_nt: TGTGCCAGCAGCTCAGGGGGCCTTTACTATGGCTACACCTTC
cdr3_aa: CASSSGGLYYGYTF

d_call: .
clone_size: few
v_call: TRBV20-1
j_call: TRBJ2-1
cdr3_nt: TGCAGTGCTAGAGACAGGGGAGACAATGAGCAGTTCTTC
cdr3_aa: CSARDRGDNEQFF

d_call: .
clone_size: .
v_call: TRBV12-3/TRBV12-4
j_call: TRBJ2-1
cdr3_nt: TGTGCCAGCAGCGAGGACGGTTCCGCCTACAATGAGCAGTTCTTC
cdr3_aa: CASSEDGSAYNEQFF

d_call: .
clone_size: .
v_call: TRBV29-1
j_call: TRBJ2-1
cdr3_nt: TGCAGCGTTGAAGAGACTAGACCAAATGAGCAGTTCTTC
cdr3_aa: CSVEETRPNEQFF

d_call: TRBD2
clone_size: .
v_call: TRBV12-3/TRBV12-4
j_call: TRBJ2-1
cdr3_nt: TGTGCCAGCAGTTTGACTAGCGAGAGCAATGAGCAGTTCTTC
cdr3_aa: CASSLTSESNEQFF

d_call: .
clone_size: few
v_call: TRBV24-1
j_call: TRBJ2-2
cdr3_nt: TGTGCCACCAGTGATTTACTCGCCGGGGAGCTGTTTTTT
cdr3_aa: CATSDLLAGELFF

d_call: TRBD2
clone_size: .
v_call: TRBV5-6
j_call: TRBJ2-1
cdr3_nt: TGTGCCAGCACTCCCCCCCTAGCGGGACGGGGAGCGACCTACAATGAGCAGTTCTTC
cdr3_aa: CASTPPLAGRGATYNEQFF

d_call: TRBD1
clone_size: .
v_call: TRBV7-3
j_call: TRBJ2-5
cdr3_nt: TGTGCCAGCAGCGCAACAGGGGGCATCGAGACCCAGTACTTC
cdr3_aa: CASSATGGIETQYF

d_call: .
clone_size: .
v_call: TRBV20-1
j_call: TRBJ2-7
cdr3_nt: TGCAGTGCCCGCCGGGCTAGCTCCTACGAGCAGTACTTC
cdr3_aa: CSARRASSYEQYF

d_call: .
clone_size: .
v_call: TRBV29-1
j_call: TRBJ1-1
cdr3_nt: TGCAGCGTTGAAGGTGATCCGGCTGGAGCTTTCTTT
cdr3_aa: CSVEGDPAGAFF

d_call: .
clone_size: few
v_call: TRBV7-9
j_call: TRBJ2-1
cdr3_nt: TGTGCCAGCAGCTTAGTGGGCGGCGGCTACAATGAGCAGTTCTTC
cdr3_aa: CASSLVGGGYNEQFF

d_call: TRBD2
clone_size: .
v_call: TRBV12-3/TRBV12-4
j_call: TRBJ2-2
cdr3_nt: TGTGCCAGCAGTTCCGGGACTAGCGGTAACACCGGGGAGCTGTTTTTT
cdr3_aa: CASSSGTSGNTGELFF

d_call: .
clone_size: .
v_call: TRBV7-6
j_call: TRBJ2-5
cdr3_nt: TGTGCCAGCAGCGCCCCACTAGGGGGGTACCAAGAGACCCAGTACTTC
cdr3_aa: CASSAPLGGYQETQYF

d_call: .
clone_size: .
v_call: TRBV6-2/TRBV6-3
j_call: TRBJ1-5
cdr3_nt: TGTGCCAGCAGTTACGGCGTTAATAGCAATCAGCCCCAGCATTTT
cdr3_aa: CASSYGVNSNQPQHF

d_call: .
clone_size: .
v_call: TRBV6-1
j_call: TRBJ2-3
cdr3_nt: TGTGCCAGCACCGTCCGGGGGCAGGGTTTCGCAGATACGCAGTATTTT
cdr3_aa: CASTVRGQGFADTQYF

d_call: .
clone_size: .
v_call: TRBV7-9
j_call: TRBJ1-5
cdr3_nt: TGTGCCAGCAGCTCCAAGAATGGTCAGCCCCAGCATTTT
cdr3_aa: CASSSKNGQPQHF

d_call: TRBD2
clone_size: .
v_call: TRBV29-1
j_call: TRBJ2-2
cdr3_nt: TGCAGCGCCAACCTGGGACTAGCTAACACCGGGGAGCTGTTTTTT
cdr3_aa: CSANLGLANTGELFF

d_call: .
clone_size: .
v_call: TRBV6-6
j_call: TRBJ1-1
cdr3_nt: TGTGCCAGCAGTTACACGAGGGGTACTGAAGCTTTCTTT
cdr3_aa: CASSYTRGTEAFF

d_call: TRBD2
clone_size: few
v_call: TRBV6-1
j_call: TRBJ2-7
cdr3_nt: TGTGCCAGCAGTGAAGGAACGGGAGGAAGCCACGAGCAGTACTTC
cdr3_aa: CASSEGTGGSHEQYF

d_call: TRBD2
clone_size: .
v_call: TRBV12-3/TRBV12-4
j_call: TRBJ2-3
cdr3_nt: TGTGCCATCACAGTGGGGGGAGGGACAGATACGCAGTATTTT
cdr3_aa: CAITVGGGTDTQYF

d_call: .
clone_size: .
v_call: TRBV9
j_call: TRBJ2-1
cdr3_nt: TGTGCCAGCAGCCTCTCCGGGCACGCTGGGAATGAGCAGTTCTTC
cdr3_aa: CASSLSGHAGNEQFF

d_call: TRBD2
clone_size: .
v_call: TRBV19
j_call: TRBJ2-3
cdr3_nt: TGTGCCAGTAAGTCCACCCCTAGCGGTACTTCAGATACGCAGTATTTT
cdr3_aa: CASKSTPSGTSDTQYF

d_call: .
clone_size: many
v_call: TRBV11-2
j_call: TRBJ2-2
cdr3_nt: TGTGCCAGCTTTATGGGCGGGGCGTCCGCCGGGGAGCTGTTTTTT
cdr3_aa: CASFMGGASAGELFF

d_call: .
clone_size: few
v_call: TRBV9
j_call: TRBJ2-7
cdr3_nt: TGTGCCAGCAGCGACCGGGACCGGTATCACGAGCAGTACTTC
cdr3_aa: CASSDRDRYHEQYF

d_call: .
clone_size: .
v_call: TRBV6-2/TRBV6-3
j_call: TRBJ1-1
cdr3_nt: TGTGCCAGCAGTTATTCCGGCGAGAACACTGAAGCTTTCTTT
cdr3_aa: CASSYSGENTEAFF

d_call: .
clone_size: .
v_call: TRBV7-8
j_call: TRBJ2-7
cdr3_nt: TGTGCCAGCAGCTTAGCTGGTGGTAGGGCGACCTCCTCCTACGAGCAGTACTTC
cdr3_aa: CASSLAGGRATSSYEQYF

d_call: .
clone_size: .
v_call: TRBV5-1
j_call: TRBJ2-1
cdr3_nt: TGCGCCAGCAGCAAAAGACTAAATGAGCAGTTCTTC
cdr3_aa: CASSKRLNEQFF

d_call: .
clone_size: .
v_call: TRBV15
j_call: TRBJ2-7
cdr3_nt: TGTGCCACCAGCAGAGATCAGGGGGGCAGCTCCTACGAGCAGTACTTC
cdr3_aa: CATSRDQGGSSYEQYF

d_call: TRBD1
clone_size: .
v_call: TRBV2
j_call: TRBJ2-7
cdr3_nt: TGTGCCAGCACGGGACAGCCCTCCTACGAGCAGTACTTC
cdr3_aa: CASTGQPSYEQYF

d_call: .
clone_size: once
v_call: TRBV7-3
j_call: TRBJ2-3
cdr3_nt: TGTGCCAGCAGACCGGGGGACAGCCCCCAGACGCAGTATTTT
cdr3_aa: CASRPGDSPQTQYF

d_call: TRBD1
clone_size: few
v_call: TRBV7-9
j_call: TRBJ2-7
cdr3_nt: TGTGCCAGCAGCTTAGCGGGGACAGGGCTGGAGGACGAGCAGTACTTC
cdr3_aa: CASSLAGTGLEDEQYF

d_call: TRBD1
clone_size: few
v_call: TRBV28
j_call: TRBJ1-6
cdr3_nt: TGTGCCAGCAGTTCCCTCCAGGGGGCTTTAAGCTCCTATAATTCACCCCTCCACTTT
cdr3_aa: CASSSLQGALSSYNSPLHF

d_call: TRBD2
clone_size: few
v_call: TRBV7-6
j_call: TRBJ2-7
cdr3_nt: TGTGCCAGCAGCACCGGGACTAGCCCTGGGGAGCAGTACTTC
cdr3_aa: CASSTGTSPGEQYF

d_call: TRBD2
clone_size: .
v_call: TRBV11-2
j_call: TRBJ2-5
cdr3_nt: TGTGCCAGCAGCTCCTTTCCAAGCGGGGCCAACCAAGAGACCCAGTACTTC
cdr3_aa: CASSSFPSGANQETQYF

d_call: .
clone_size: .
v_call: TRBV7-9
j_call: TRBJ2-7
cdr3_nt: TGTGCCAGCAGCTTATGGCCCTACGAGCAGTACTTC
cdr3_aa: CASSLWPYEQYF

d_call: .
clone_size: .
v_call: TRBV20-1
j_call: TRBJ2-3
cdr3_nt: TGCAGTGCTCCGCCGGTGACTGGCACAGATACGCAGTATTTT
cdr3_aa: CSAPPVTGTDTQYF

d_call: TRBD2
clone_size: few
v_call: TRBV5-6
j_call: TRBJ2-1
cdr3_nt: TGTGCCAGCAGCCGGGGACTAGCGGGGCCCAATGAGCAGTTCTTC
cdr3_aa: CASSRGLAGPNEQFF

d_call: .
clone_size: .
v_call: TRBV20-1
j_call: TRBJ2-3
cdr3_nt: TGCAGTGCGAAAGGGTTGGCGGAAATCACAGATACGCAGTATTTT
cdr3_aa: CSAKGLAEITDTQYF